This T cell receptor (beta chain) was identified during a study of identical twins (dated by TCRdb to 2016 to 2017). As for the study more broadly: To test whether fetal clonotypes persist, the study used deep sequencing on TCR alpha and beta repertoires from monozygotic twins, unrelated adults of various ages, and cord blood. To rule out contamination, the twin experiments were replicated at different times with different library preparation protocols. Beyond this particular receptor, the publication reports: Out-of-frame TCR alpha sharing in monozygotic twins was systematically underestimated by recombination models, whereas sharing between unrelated individuals was in agreement with the recombination models. Fewer insertions were carried by abundant cord blood beta clonotypes, a similar but weaker trend appeared in young adult naive repertoires, and no such trend appeared in memory repertoires. Compared with coincidental sharing between unrelated individuals, out-of-frame TCR alpha sequences shared between twins showed an excess of sequences with low generation probability. Because the same donors could not be followed over many years, conclusions were based on cross-sectional statistical analysis. Zero-insertion analyses could be partly confounded by invariant T cells such as MAIT and iNKT, though diverse VJ usage argued against such confounding for most clonotypes. A weaker excess of twin sharing was found in beta out-of-frame sequences because the signal-to-noise ratio was lowered by fewer shared sequences.

Every donor was a healthy Caucasian. As concerns this clonotype: Its antigen is still unknown. No base-level quality is on record; no much larger clone is a single base apart.

The germline V gene supplies CDR1 MDHEN and CDR2 SYDVKM. There are 16 amino acids in the CDR3, from cysteine to phenylalanine inclusive. Only CDR3 DNA remains: 48 bases, in frame from the first base. V has 6 bases trimmed and J has 3 bases trimmed; junction bases matching no gene number 10. The library was prepared using 5' RACE. The sequencer listed for this sample is Illumina HiSeq 2000. Template switching introduced a universal primer binding site; the final cDNA contained a unique molecular identifier, enabling accurate counting of TCR cDNA molecules. Specific primers in the conserved constant-segment region were used to synthesize first-strand cDNA for TCR alpha and beta chains. To control for contamination, each cDNA library was double barcoded with a SMART-Mk sample barcode plus Illumina barcodes. TruSeq adapter sequences and Illumina sample barcodes were added in two successive PCR steps. The TCR alpha and beta cDNA libraries were sequenced on the Illumina HiSeq platform using custom primers. As for how the authors treated the data: MiGEC processed the raw reads to extract unique molecular identifiers, while MiXCR was used to determine the CDR3 positions. Recombination models were inferred per individual with the repgenHMM and IGoR tools using an EM algorithm. Shared clonotypes were analyzed with the tcR package in R, and sharing was normalized by the product of cloneset sizes. To study raw recombination without the effects of thymic and clonal selection, out-of-frame nonproductive sequences were analyzed. In TCRdb, the public reads were trimmed at Q25 with fastp and aligned with MiXCR, with productive beta chains retained. Rows with one shared CDR3 protein collapse into an entry with the most common genes and DNA. These V and J calls are TCRdb output, not the study's own analysis. In all, the sample holds around 1.7 million distinct CDR3 sequences, and about 30% of those were seen once. The top ten clones comprise about 0.27% of the sample.

The receptor was derived from a newborn girl in good health. Sequenced sample: cord blood. The rearrangement joined TRBV28 to TRBJ2-7, and TRBD2 matches 11 of the central bases. The nucleotide sequence reads as follows: TGTGCCAGCAGGGTTGGCGGGACTAGCGGTTTCTACGAGCAGTACTTC. This gives the protein CASRVGGTSGFYEQYF. This CDR3, with the reference TRBV28 and TRBJ2-7 proteins standing in past its ends, gives the full variable domain DVKVTQSSRYLVKRTGEKVFLECVQDMDHENMFWYRQDPGLGLRLIYFSYDVKMKEKGDIPEGYSVSREKKERFSLILESASTNQTSMYLCASRVGGTSGFYEQYFGPGTRLTVT.